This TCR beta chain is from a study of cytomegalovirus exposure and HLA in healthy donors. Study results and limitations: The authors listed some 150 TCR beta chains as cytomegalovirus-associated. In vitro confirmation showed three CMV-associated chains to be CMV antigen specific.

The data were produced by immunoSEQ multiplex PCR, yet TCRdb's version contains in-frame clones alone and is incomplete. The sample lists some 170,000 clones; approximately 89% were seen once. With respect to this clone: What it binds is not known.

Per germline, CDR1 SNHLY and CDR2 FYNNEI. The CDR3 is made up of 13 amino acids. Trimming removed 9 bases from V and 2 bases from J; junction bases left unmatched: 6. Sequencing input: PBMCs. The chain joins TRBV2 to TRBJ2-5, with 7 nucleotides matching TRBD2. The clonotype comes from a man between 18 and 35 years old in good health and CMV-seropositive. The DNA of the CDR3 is TGTGCCAGTCTCTGGGGGGGGCAAGAGACCCAGTACTTC. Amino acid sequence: CASLWGGQETQYF.